Detailed here is one T cell receptor beta chain. The data originate from a study of naive and memory T cell subsets. An equimolar mix of two oligonucleotides served as the beta constant-region primer for TRBC1 and TRBC2. TCRdb called the UMI-ligation and nested PCR reads again in MiXCR, with one record for every CDR3 protein. The table records 120,000 to 150,000 distinct CDR3 sequences, 17% of them present only once. J lost 5 bases, V lost 0 bases, and 13 bases had no gene match. The germline gives CDR1 MGHRA, CDR2 YSYEKL. The CDR3 runs to 17 residues. Specimen: naive CD4+ T cells from blood. The chain uses TRBV4-1 and TRBJ2-7; 7 bases align to TRBD1. The clonotype originates from a human donor in good health. CDR3 sequence (DNA): TGCGCCAGCAGCCAAGATGGTCTGCGAGACAGGGCGGACGAGCAGTACTTC. Amino acid sequence: CASSQDGLRDRADEQYF.